Shown below are 22 T cell receptor beta chains from a single sample sequenced in a study of a mutant IDH1 vaccine in newly diagnosed glioma. Time point here: week 5, during vaccination. Vaccination used 300 ug of mutant IDH1 20-mer peptide per dose, with topical imiquimod. Antigens of these TCRs are unknown. The method was immunoSEQ multiplex PCR; TCRdb's version includes in-frame clones alone and lacks a portion of them. Among more than 35,000 clones listed, around 85% were seen once. The starting material was PBMCs, obtained from a glioma patient whose treatment included an IDH1 peptide vaccine. The receptors here all came from a man between 40 and 49 years old with glioma.

CDR3 amino acids: CASSLAGLVAAETQYF. Written as DNA, the CDR3 is TGTGCCAGCAGTTTAGCGGGACTGGTAGCTGCGGAGACCCAGTACTTC. The genes are TRBV6-5 and TRBJ2-5, with 8 positions matching TRBD2. CDR1 and CDR2 from the germline V gene are MNHEY and SVGAGI. V lost 4 bases to trimming and J lost 5 bases; unmatched junction nucleotides: 12. CDR3 length: 16 amino acids.

This clone was counted a few times. The rearrangement links TRBV6-5 to TRBJ2-3; D may be TRBD1 (5 bases). The V gene's germline CDR1 is MNHEY and CDR2 SVGAGI. CDR3 length equals 12 residues. Trimming stripped 4 bases from V and 5 bases from J, with 7 bases between. The CDR3 loop is CASSSDRDTQYF. Written as DNA, the CDR3 is TGTGCCAGCAGTTCCGACAGAGATACGCAGTATTTT.

This chain links TRBV5-5 with TRBJ2-7; 9 bases fit TRBD1. With V trimmed by 0 bases and J by 1 base, 5 bases remained unmatched. Germline-derived CDR1 and CDR2 are SGHKS and YYEKEE (reference sequence). The CDR3 contains 16 residues. Here the CDR3 reads CASSLVEGTGSYEQYF. The CDR3, as DNA: TGTGCCAGCAGCTTGGTTGAGGGGACAGGGTCCTACGAGCAGTACTTC.

The gene calls are TRBV5-1 and TRBJ2-5; 9 positions agree with TRBD2. The end of the DNA aligns better with TRBJ2-7, so the J call may be wrong. CDR3 size: 15 residues. Germline V gene lookup returns CDR1 SGHRS and CDR2 YFSETQ. CDR3 protein: CASSWPVAGGDEQYF. DNA of the CDR3: TGCGCCAGCAGCTGGCCGGTTGCGGGAGGGGACGAGCAGTACTTC.

This chain joins TRBV5-1 and TRBJ2-5; 7 bases align to TRBD1. Germline V gene lookup returns CDR1 SGHRS and CDR2 YFSETQ. J lost 5 bases, V lost 2 bases, and 6 bases had no gene match. The CDR3 consists of 14 residues. CDR3: CASSLQGSGETQYF. The CDR3 DNA follows: TGCGCCAGCAGCTTACAGGGGTCAGGGGAGACCCAGTACTTC. Drawing the rest from reference TRBV5-1 and TRBJ2-5, the complete variable domain is KAGVTQTPRYLIKTRGQQVTLSCSPISGHRSVSWYQQTPGQGLQFLFEYFSETQRNKGNFPGRFSGRQFSNSRSEMNVSTLELGDSALYLCASSLQGSGETQYFGPGTRLLVL.

V gene TRBV19 combines with J gene TRBJ2-7; 10 bases are shared with TRBD1. CDR1 and CDR2 (germline): LNHDA, SQIVND (reference sequence). This CDR3 comprises 13 residues. V shed 8 bases and J 5 bases; nucleotides not matched to a gene: 6. Here the CDR3 reads CASSGQGFHEQYF. CDR3 coding DNA: TGTGCCAGTTCGGGACAGGGGTTCCACGAGCAGTACTTC.

The chain carries TRBV15 and TRBJ2-1; TRBD2 aligns across 10 bases. The CDR3 length is 16 residues. J gave up 8 bases and V 6 bases, and 13 bases lay outside the gene matches. Germline V lookup: CDR1 LNHNV, CDR2 YYDKDF (reference sequence). The CDR3 bases are TGTGCCACCAGGGGTCTAGCGGGGGAAGTTTGGGATGAGCAGTTCTTC. As protein: CATRGLAGEVWDEQFF.

This chain joins TRBV6-4 and TRBJ2-1; TRBD2 aligns across 8 bases. Germline CDR1 MRHNA, CDR2 SNTAGT. V shed 0 bases, J shed 4 bases, and the junction held 5 bases outside the gene matches. The CDR3 consists of 16 residues. The CDR3 loop is CASSDSNSGEYNEQFF. The DNA of the CDR3 is TGTGCCAGCAGTGACTCGAATAGCGGGGAGTACAATGAGCAGTTCTTC.

This clone has only one observation. The chain employs TRBV6-5 and TRBJ2-7; D possibly corresponds to TRBD2 (5 bases). This CDR3 spans 14 amino acids. V lost 2 bases and J 2 bases, leaving 10 bases between the germline ends. Germline CDR1 is MNHEY and CDR2 is SVGAGI. CDR3 DNA: TGTGCCAGCAGTTACACGGGAAGAACCTACGAGCAGTACTTC. Amino acids: CASSYTGRTYEQYF.

The genes are TRBV10-3 and TRBJ1-1, with D unresolved. The CDR3 sequence is 14 residues long. Germline V gene data show CDR1 as ENHRY and CDR2 as SYGVKD. V lost 6 bases and J lost 1, with 12 bases in between. DNA of the CDR3: TGTGCCATCAGGGGGAGTGGGTCGAACACTGAAGCTTTCTTT. It is translated as CAIRGSGSNTEAFF.

The chain links TRBV19 to TRBJ1-4; tentative D call: TRBD1 (6 bases). Germline V gene lookup returns CDR1 LNHDA and CDR2 SQIVND (reference sequence). The CDR3 is 13 residues long. V was shortened by 6 bases and J by 8 bases, with 13 bases between the two germline ends. The CDR3, as DNA: TGTGCCAGTAGGGGGAACAGGGCGGAAAAACTGTTTTTT. This gives the protein CASRGNRAEKLFF.

This clone is a singleton in its sample. The V gene is TRBV18, the J gene TRBJ1-4, with D maybe TRBD1 (6 bases). This CDR3 spans 16 amino acids. Germline V lookup: CDR1 KGHSH, CDR2 LQKENI. The germline V and J ends were trimmed by 4 bases and 7 bases, with 19 bases remaining between them. The CDR3 reads CASSRGQPQIGEKLFF. The CDR3, as DNA: TGTGCCAGCTCACGTGGACAGCCTCAGATAGGTGAAAAACTGTTTTTT. The whole variable domain, remainder taken from reference TRBV18 and TRBJ1-4, is NAGVMQNPRHLVRRRGQEARLRCSPMKGHSHVYWYRQLPEEGLKFMVYLQKENIIDESGMPKERFSAEFPKEGPSILRIQQVVRGDSAAYFCASSRGQPQIGEKLFFGSGTQLSVL.

The V call is TRBV7-9, the J call TRBJ1-1, with D possibly matching TRBD1 (5 bases). From germline, CDR1 is SEHNR and CDR2 FQNEAQ (reference sequence). The V end was cut by 6 bases, the J end by 1 base, with 9 bases between. The CDR3 has 13 amino acids. In DNA form, the CDR3 reads TGTGCCAGCAGTCACACAGGGAACACTGAAGCTTTCTTT. This sequence encodes CASSHTGNTEAFF. Together with reference TRBV7-9 and TRBJ1-1, the CDR3 gives the full variable domain: DTGVSQNPRHKITKRGQNVTFRCDPISEHNRLYWYRQTLGQGPEFLTYFQNEAQLEKSRLLSDRFSAERPKGSFSTLEIQRTEQGDSAMYLCASSHTGNTEAFFGQGTRLTVV.

This clone has just a few counts. The genes are TRBV6-1 and TRBJ2-1; TRBD2 aligns across 13 bases. Germline values: CDR1 MNHNS, CDR2 SASEGT. This CDR3 has 15 residues. V was pared by 7 bases and J by 6 bases, with 6 bases of the junction left unmatched. The CDR3 region has the DNA TGTGCCAGCAATGGACTAGCGGGAGCTGGCAATGAGCAGTTCTTC. This gives the protein CASNGLAGAGNEQFF.

The gene calls are TRBV4-2 and TRBJ2-2, with a weak D call TRBD2 (7 bases). Germline V gene data show CDR1 as LGHNA and CDR2 as YNFKEQ. V lost 4 bases and J 5 bases, leaving 17 bases between the germline ends. CDR3 size: 16 residues. CDR3 region: CASSLRGGGGTGELFF. CDR3 bases: TGTGCCAGCAGCCTTAGGGGGGGTGGCGGGACCGGGGAGCTGTTTTTT.

The chain couples TRBV18 to TRBJ1-4; D is ambiguous. The V end was cut by 3 bases, the J end by 5 bases, with 7 bases between. Germline values: CDR1 KGHSH, CDR2 LQKENI. This CDR3 is 13 amino acids long. CDR3: CASSPARNEKLFF. The DNA of the CDR3 is TGTGCCAGCTCACCGGCCAGAAATGAAAAACTGTTTTTT.

The chain recombines TRBV11-2 with TRBJ2-7; D is undetermined. Germline values: CDR1 SGHAT, CDR2 FQNNGV. The CDR3 contains 11 residues. The V end lost 2 bases, the J end lost 7 bases, and 6 bases lay between the germline ends. The CDR3, as DNA: TGTGCCAGCAGCTTAACTAATGAGCAGTACTTC. Translated: CASSLTNEQYF.

The chain is built from TRBV6-1 and TRBJ2-7; tentatively, D is TRBD2 (6 bases). The CDR3 is 15 amino acids. The germline V gene has CDR1 MNHNS and CDR2 SASEGT. V lost 7 bases, J lost 6 bases, and 22 bases lay in between. Here the CDR3 DNA reads TGTGCCAGCACCCGAATGGGAGGCCAAGCAGGCGAGCAGTACTTC. It translates to CASTRMGGQAGEQYF.

This chain joins TRBV4-1 and TRBJ2-2; D is undetermined. The CDR3 covers 12 residues. V lost 3 bases, J lost 4 bases, and 3 bases lay in between. CDR1 is MGHRA and CDR2 is YSYEKL in the germline V gene. CDR3 in DNA: TGCGCCAGCAGCCATACCACCGGGGAGCTGTTTTTT. Translating it yields CASSHTTGELFF.

The chain recombines TRBV11-1 with TRBJ2-7; D assignment may be TRBD1 or TRBD2 (5 bases each). Trimming cost V 1 base and J 4 bases, with 8 bases left between them. Germline V CDR1 and CDR2: SGHAT, FQDESV (reference sequence). This CDR3 comprises 13 residues. CDR3 in DNA: TGTGCCAGCAGCTTAGAGAGGGGTTACGAGCAGTACTTC. It translates to CASSLERGYEQYF.

The chain employs TRBV6-6 and TRBJ2-1; the match to TRBD1 covers 7 bases. V shed 6 bases and J 8 bases; nucleotides not matched to a gene: 13. Germline CDR1 and CDR2: MNHNY and SVGAGI (reference sequence). The CDR3 spans 15 residues. The CDR3 DNA follows: TGTGCCAGCAGCCGCCGACAGGGTATGATCGATGAGCAGTTCTTC. Protein: CASSRRQGMIDEQFF.

This clone was picked up a small number of times. The rearrangement links TRBV2 to TRBJ2-3; D might be TRBD2 (6 bases). There are 15 residues in the CDR3. The germline V gene encodes CDR1 SNHLY and CDR2 FYNNEI. The germline V and J ends were trimmed by 6 bases and 3 bases, with 16 bases remaining between them. The CDR3 nucleotides are TGTGCCAGCAGGGAGGGAATGGGGAGAACAGATACGCAGTATTTT. Translating it yields CASREGMGRTDTQYF. The full variable domain, in which reference TRBV2 and TRBJ2-3 provide the parts outside the CDR3, is EPEVTQTPSHQVTQMGQEVILRCVPISNHLYFYWYRQILGQKVEFLVSFYNNEISEKSEIFDDQFSVERPDGSNFTLKIRSTKLEDSAMYFCASREGMGRTDTQYFGPGTRLTVL.